The sequence of this T cell receptor (beta chain) was determined in a study of T cell repertoires in cytomegalovirus infection. Study background: Indications of both CMV infection and matching HLA type were provided by public TCR beta signatures.

MiXCR was run by TCRdb on the reads, yielding one entry per CDR3 protein. Of about 200,000 distinct CDR3 sequences in the sample, about a tenth were seen once. The CDR3 totals 15 residues. Trimming cost V 1 base and J 3 bases, with 12 bases left between them. CDR1 is SGHVS and CDR2 is FQNEAQ in the germline V gene. Many counts were recorded for this clonotype. The receptor's source is a human donor in good health (CMV status not recorded). Some clones in this sample may be carry-over from other donors' samples. The sample consisted of PBMCs. The J gene is TRBJ2-5, the V gene TRBV7-8, with D tentatively TRBD2 (6 bases). This CDR3 is CASSLGGGREETQYF. For the CDR3, the DNA is TGTGCCAGCAGCTTAGGGGGAGGAAGGGAAGAGACCCAGTACTTC.